This passage covers 9 T cell receptor beta chains from one sample sequenced in a study of early T cells in non-severe SARS-CoV-2 infection. MiXCR, run by TCRdb on the 5' RACE reads, gives a single entry per CDR3 protein. There are 20,000 to 25,000 distinct CDR3 sequences in the sample; about 5.3% occur only once, and over 8.5% lies in the top ten. Source material: whole blood. Receptors were obtained from an adult who was a healthcare worker with PCR-confirmed SARS-CoV-2 infection or an uninfected control (not recorded which).

As regards this clonotype: Its ends do not fully match the called genes, so a read error is possible. This chain connects TRBV20-1 to TRBJ2-5; possibly TRBD1 for D (5 bases). The CDR3 totals 17 residues. CDR1 DFQATT and CDR2 SNEGSKA come from the germline V gene (reference sequence). DNA for the CDR3: TGCAGTGCTAGAGATATAGGGGTCGTGACCGACCTAGAGGCCCAGTACTTC. As protein: CSARDIGVVTDLEAQYF.

This clonotype was recorded many times. V is TRBV28 and J is TRBJ2-7, with D possibly TRBD1 on 6 matching bases. The CDR3 is 12 amino acids. CDR1 and CDR2 from the germline V gene are MDHEN and SYDVKM. V lost 6 bases to trimming and J lost 3 bases, with 9 bases between them. The CDR3 is CASRQGFYEQYF. CDR3 sequence (DNA): TGTGCCAGCAGACAGGGTTTCTACGAGCAGTACTTC.

This clonotype is medium-sized in the sample. The chain links TRBV11-3 to TRBJ2-6; 11 nucleotides match TRBD2. Germline V gene lookup returns CDR1 SGHNT and CDR2 YENEEA. CDR3 length: 17 amino acids. The ends lost 3 bases at V and 0 bases at J; junction bases unmatched: 1. The CDR3 here is CASSFGTSGSGANVLTF. CDR3 DNA sequence: TGTGCCAGCAGCTTCGGGACTAGCGGCTCTGGGGCCAACGTCCTGACTTTC.

Ten or more counts support this clonotype. The J gene is TRBJ2-7, the V gene TRBV7-9; weak D call: TRBD1 (5 bases). CDR1 SEHNR and CDR2 FQNEAQ come from the germline V gene (reference sequence). This CDR3 is built from 16 residues. Trimming removed 0 bases at V and 5 bases at J, with 17 bases between. The CDR3 region is CASSLAGSGRVNEQYV. The CDR3 DNA sequence: TGTGCCAGCAGCTTAGCGGGCTCAGGCAGGGTCAACGAGCAGTACGTC.

Many counts were recorded for this clonotype. The chain is built from TRBV7-3 and TRBJ2-1; D perhaps matches TRBD1 (6 bases). The CDR3 contains 15 residues. Trimming took 2 bases from V and 4 from J, leaving 12 bases between them. Germline V gene lookup returns CDR1 SGHTA and CDR2 FQGTGA. The CDR3 DNA follows: TGTGCCAGCAGCTTATCCAGGACAGAATACAATGAGCAGTTCTTC. Translation gives CASSLSRTEYNEQFF.

This clonotype occurred many times. V gene TRBV1 combines with J gene TRBJ2-3; the D call TRBD2 from the table was never checked on the DNA. TRBV1 has pseudogene status. This CDR3 spans 18 amino acids. This chain's CDR3 is CTSSRMLAGAPSPDTQYF. The CDR3 region has the DNA TGCACCAGCAGCCGGATGCTAGCGGGAGCCCCGTCCCCAGATACGCAGTATTTT.

This clonotype was seen many times. The chain employs TRBV4-3 and TRBJ1-2, with 9 bases fitting TRBD1. The trim removed 7 bases at V and 1 base at J, leaving 7 bases unmatched. The CDR3 has 15 residues. The germline V gene has CDR1 LGHNA and CDR2 YSLEER. CDR3 DNA sequence: TGCGCCAGCACCCACCGGGGACAGGGTAACTATGGCTACACCTTC. Translation gives CASTHRGQGNYGYTF.

The chain recombines TRBV13 with TRBJ2-4; 9 nucleotides line up with TRBD1. The CDR3 covers 14 residues. Germline assignment: CDR1 PRHDT and CDR2 FYEKMQ (reference sequence). V dropped 5 bases and J dropped 5; count of bases not matched to a gene: 4. CDR3 coding DNA: TGTGCCAGCAGCCCCAGACAGGGGGAAAACATTCAGTACTTC. Translating gives CASSPRQGENIQYF.

By its share, this clonotype is medium-sized. The chain joins TRBV4-2 to TRBJ1-2; tentative D call: TRBD1 (6 bases). The length of the CDR3 is 15 residues. Looked up from germline, CDR1 is LGHNA and CDR2 is YNFKEQ. Between the trimmed V and J ends, which lost 4 bases and 2 bases, there was a span of 14 bases. The DNA for the CDR3 is TGTGCCAGCAGCCCTTCGACAGGAACCAACTATGGCTACACCTTC. This gives the protein CASSPSTGTNYGYTF.